A selection of T cell receptor beta chains follows, all from one sample in a study of CD8+CD57+ T cells in acquired aplastic anemia. TCRdb redid the calling of the reads with MiXCR, one entry per CDR3 protein. The sample carries 180,000 or so distinct CDR3 sequences, over 40% recorded once. Sample: sorted CD4+, CD8+, or CD8+CD57+ T cells (not recorded which) from PBMCs. Receptors originate from a human donor with aplastic anemia. CDR3s include the opening cysteine and the closing phenylalanine or tryptophan. A D gene is named only where the DNA matches it firmly. Expanded clones are given a class, and other clones once, few, many or no size at all.

v_gene	j_gene	d_gene	abundance	CDR3nt	CDR3aa
TRBV5-1	TRBJ1-1	-	-	TGCGCCAGCAGTTTTGACAGGTCGAACACTGAAGCTTTCTTT	CASSFDRSNTEAFF
TRBV7-8	TRBJ2-5	TRBD2	-	TGTGCCAGCAGCTTCATAGCGGGAGTTGAAGAGACCCAGTACTTC	CASSFIAGVEETQYF
TRBV9	TRBJ2-3	-	many	TGTGCCAGCAGCGTAGCCCCAGATACGCAGTATTTT	CASSVAPDTQYF
TRBV7-6	TRBJ1-2	TRBD1	-	TGTGCCAGCAGCCCCCGGGACAGAGTTAACTATGGCTACACCTTC	CASSPRDRVNYGYTF
TRBV19	TRBJ2-1	-	few	TGTGCCTGGGGCCGGGGGGCTAACAATGAGCAGTTCTTC	CAWGRGANNEQFF
TRBV7-6	TRBJ1-2	-	-	TGTGCCAGCAGCTCCACCCAGGGCGGGTATGGCTACACCTTC	CASSSTQGGYGYTF
TRBV11-2	TRBJ1-6	-	once	TGTGCCAGCAGCTTAGGGGCCAGGGTGGAGTCACCCCTCCACTTT	CASSLGARVESPLHF
TRBV13	TRBJ2-3	-	-	TGTGCCAGCAGCTTATCCAAGACGGGAACTTGGGATACGCAGTATTTT	CASSLSKTGTWDTQYF
TRBV6-1	TRBJ2-5	-	-	TGTGCCAGCAGCGCACTTAGTTTGAGCGAGACCCAGTACTTC	CASSALSLSETQYF
TRBV11-1	TRBJ2-1	TRBD2	-	TGTGCCAGCAGCCCAGGCGGGGGGAGTTTTGAGCAGTTCTTC	CASSPGGGSFEQFF
TRBV6-4	TRBJ1-6	-	-	TGTGCCAGCAGTGACGGGTATAATTCACCCCTCCACTTT	CASSDGYNSPLHF